This T cell receptor beta chain came from a study of Graves' ophthalmopathy and Graves' hyperthyroidism. Study findings and constraints: The model predicted ophthalmopathy progression with 70.59% sensitivity and around 72% specificity.

A word on this clonotype: Its specificity is not known. A junction boundary mismatches the germline segment, possibly from a read error.

RNA transcripts were the source from which TCR beta CDR3 regions were amplified. First-round RT-PCR employed HTBI primers, with a second-round multiplex PCR after it. TCRdb re-analysed the multiplex PCR reads in MiXCR, keeping a single row per CDR3 protein. The sample carries almost 750,000 distinct CDR3 sequences, roughly 40% recorded once. In germline, CDR1 is SQVTM, CDR2 ANQGSEA. The CDR3 extends over 13 amino acids. The sequence was collected from an adult man with Graves' ophthalmopathy. The sequencing sample was made of peripheral blood. The chain combines TRBV29-1 with TRBJ1-1; D uncertain. The DNA of the CDR3 is TGCAACGTTGGTAAGGTGACGAACACTGAAGCTTTCTTT. Amino acid sequence: CNVGKVTNTEAFF.